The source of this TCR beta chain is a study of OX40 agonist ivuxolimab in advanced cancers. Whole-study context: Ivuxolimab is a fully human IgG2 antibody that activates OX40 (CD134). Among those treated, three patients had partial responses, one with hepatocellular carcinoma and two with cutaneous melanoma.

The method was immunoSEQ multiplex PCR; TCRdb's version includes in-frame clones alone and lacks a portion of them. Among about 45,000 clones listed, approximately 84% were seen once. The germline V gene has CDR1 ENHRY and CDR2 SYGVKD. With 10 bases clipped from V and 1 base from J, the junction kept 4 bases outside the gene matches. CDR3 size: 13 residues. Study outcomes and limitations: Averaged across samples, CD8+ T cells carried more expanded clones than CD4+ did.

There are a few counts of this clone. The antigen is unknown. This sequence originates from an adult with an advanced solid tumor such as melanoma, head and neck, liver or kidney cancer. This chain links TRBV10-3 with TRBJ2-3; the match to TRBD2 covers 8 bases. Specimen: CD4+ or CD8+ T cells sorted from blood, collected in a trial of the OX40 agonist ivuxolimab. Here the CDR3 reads CATGGDGTDTQYF. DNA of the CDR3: TGTGCCACGGGGGGGGATGGCACAGATACGCAGTATTTT.